This T cell receptor (beta chain) appears in the sequencing data of a study of cytomegalovirus exposure and HLA in healthy donors. Study-level findings and limits: Accurate HLA-A and HLA-B prediction from TCR beta sequences was reported for most subjects. Sequencing probably produced one cluster of sequence variants that were highly shared. TCR beta sequences numbering around 15,000 were associated with HLA alleles at 0.05 false discovery rate in a later analysis.

The CDR3 runs to 19 residues. Per the germline V gene, CDR1 is SGHRS and CDR2 is YFSETQ. The J segment lost 3 bases and the V segment lost 0 bases, leaving 10 bases of the junction unmatched. The PCR was carried out with 60 Vbeta primers and 13 Jbeta primers. This table comes from immunoSEQ multiplex PCR, and its TCRdb copy is limited to in-frame clones, with some not included. Here the sample spans about 210,000 clones, approximately 80% being singletons. On this clone: What it recognizes is unknown.

The receptor was derived from a man between 40 and 49 years old in good health and CMV-seropositive. Material for sequencing was PBMCs. This chain links TRBV5-1 with TRBJ2-7; 15 bases are a match to TRBD2. The CDR3 sequence is CASSLGVGLAGGVIYEQYF. The CDR3 DNA reads as TGCGCCAGCAGCTTGGGAGTGGGACTAGCGGGGGGAGTTATCTACGAGCAGTACTTC.